This T cell receptor beta chain was identified during a study of CD8+CD57+ T cells in acquired aplastic anemia. CD8+CD57+ cell expansion had been shown by flow cytometry in patients chosen for sequencing. A severe acquired aplastic anemia diagnosis applied to all patients. TCR beta VDJ and CDR3 profiling used genomic DNA as template. TCRdb reprocessed the reads via MiXCR and lists one record per CDR3 protein. This sample carries 150,000 or so distinct CDR3 sequences, under 55% of them seen once, and the ten largest clones take 1.1%. Study-level results: Overlapping CD8+ CDR3 repertoires of patients and controls contained roughly 29 shared sequences.

Trimming pared 0 bases from V and 6 bases from J, leaving 9 bases between. The CDR3 is 13 residues long. Per the germline V gene, CDR1 is SGHRS and CDR2 is YFSETQ. This clonotype has ten or more counts. Its target is unknown. This TCR was sampled from a human donor with aplastic anemia. Sequenced: sorted CD4+, CD8+, or CD8+CD57+ T cells (not recorded which) from PBMCs. J is TRBJ1-2 and V is TRBV5-1, with D maybe TRBD1 (6 bases). CDR3 DNA: TGCGCCAGCAGCTTGGTCTCAGGGGATGGCTACACCTTC. It yields the protein CASSLVSGDGYTF.